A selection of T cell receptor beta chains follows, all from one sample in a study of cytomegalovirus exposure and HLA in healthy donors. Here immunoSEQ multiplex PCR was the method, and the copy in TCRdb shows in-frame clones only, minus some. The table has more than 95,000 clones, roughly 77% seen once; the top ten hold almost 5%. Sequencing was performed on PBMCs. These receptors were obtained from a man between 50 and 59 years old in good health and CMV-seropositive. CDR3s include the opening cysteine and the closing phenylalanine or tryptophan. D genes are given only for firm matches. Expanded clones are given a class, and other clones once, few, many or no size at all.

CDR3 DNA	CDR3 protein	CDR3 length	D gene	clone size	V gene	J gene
TGTGCCAGCAGCGTCTGGCCTAGCAGCTACAATGAGCAGTTCTTC	CASSVWPSSYNEQFF	15	-	-	TRBV2	TRBJ2-1
TGTGCCAGCAGTTACGGACAGGGTCCCTCAGGCTACACCTTC	CASSYGQGPSGYTF	14	TRBD1	-	TRBV6-5	TRBJ1-2
TGTGCCAGCAGCTTAGGGACTAGCGGTCCCTACGAGCAGTACTTC	CASSLGTSGPYEQYF	15	TRBD2	-	TRBV11-2	TRBJ2-7
TGCGCCAGCAGCTTGGATCTACAGGGGTGGCAAAACACTGAAGCTTTCTTT	CASSLDLQGWQNTEAFF	17	TRBD1	few	TRBV5-1	TRBJ1-1
TGTGCCTGGAGTGTAGGGGTGGAAGCTTTCTTT	CAWSVGVEAFF	11	-	-	TRBV30	TRBJ1-1
TGCAGCGTCGGAGACAGTAAAGAGACCCAGTACTTC	CSVGDSKETQYF	12	-	-	TRBV29-1	TRBJ2-5
TGTGCCTGGGACCGGACTAGCGGGGGGGTTCCCGAGCAGTTCTTC	CAWDRTSGGVPEQFF	15	TRBD2	-	TRBV30	TRBJ2-1
TGTGCCTGGAGTCGCGACAGACCCTATGGCTACACCTTC	CAWSRDRPYGYTF	13	-	-	TRBV30	TRBJ1-2
TGTGCCAGCAGCTTGCTTTGGACAGGGATGGACACTGAAGCTTTCTTT	CASSLLWTGMDTEAFF	16	TRBD1	-	TRBV5-6	TRBJ1-1
TGTGCCAGCAGTCACCGTAGAGATTCGTCTGAAGCTTTCTTT	CASSHRRDSSEAFF	14	-	-	TRBV28	TRBJ1-1
TGCGCCAGCTTTCAGGCTAGCGGGAACTTGGGGGAGCAGTACTTC	CASFQASGNLGEQYF	15	TRBD2	-	TRBV10-2	TRBJ2-7
TGTGCCAGCAGCCCAGCCAGGGCGGGAGGGTCAGAGACCCAGTACTTC	CASSPARAGGSETQYF	16	TRBD2	-	TRBV5-4	TRBJ2-5
TGTGCCAGCAGTGAAGAAGACAGGGGGTATTCTAATGAAAAACTGTTTTTT	CASSEEDRGYSNEKLFF	17	TRBD1	-	TRBV6-1	TRBJ1-4
TGTGCCAGCAGGGCCCGGGGGGGCGCTAGCACAGATACGCAGTATTTT	CASRARGGASTDTQYF	16	TRBD2	-	TRBV2	TRBJ2-3
TGCGCCAGCAGCTCGGGCCGGGACAGGGGAACCAATGAGCAGTTCTTC	CASSSGRDRGTNEQFF	16	TRBD1	-	TRBV5-1	TRBJ2-1
TGCGCCAGCTGGAGTCTTTCGGGAGAGACCCAGTACTTC	CASWSLSGETQYF	13	-	-	TRBV5-1	TRBJ2-5
TGTGCCAGCAGCTTAAACAGGGGGAGCCACAATGAGCAGTTCTTC	CASSLNRGSHNEQFF	15	TRBD1	once	TRBV7-2	TRBJ2-1
TGTGCCTGGAGTGTAAGGGAGGGTCAGCCCCAGCATTTT	CAWSVREGQPQHF	13	-	-	TRBV30	TRBJ1-5
TGTGCCAGCAGTGTGTACTCCGGGACAGGGGGTTCACCCCTCCACTTT	CASSVYSGTGGSPLHF	16	TRBD1	-	TRBV2	TRBJ1-6
TGTGCCAGCAGTCCAATCAACAGGGCGTCCAATCAGCCCCAGCATTTT	CASSPINRASNQPQHF	16	-	once	TRBV6-6	TRBJ1-5
TGCGCCAGCAGCCTTGGGACAGCACAAGAGACCCAGTACTTC	CASSLGTAQETQYF	14	TRBD1	-	TRBV5-1	TRBJ2-5
TGTGCCAGTAGTAGCCCCTCTCCCAGACAGGGGGCCGGTGGGGCCAACGTCCTGACTTTC	CASSSPSPRQGAGGANVLTF	20	TRBD1	once	TRBV19	TRBJ2-6
TGTGCCAGCAGTCGAGACAGGGGGAACACCGGGGAGCTGTTTTTT	CASSRDRGNTGELFF	15	TRBD1	-	TRBV6-5	TRBJ2-2
TGCGCCAGCAGCTCGATACCGGGACTAGCGGGGGAAGAGACCCAGTACTTC	CASSSIPGLAGEETQYF	17	TRBD2	-	TRBV5-1	TRBJ2-5
TGCGCCAGCAGCTTGGTTGGACAGGGGACAGATACGCAGTATTTT	CASSLVGQGTDTQYF	15	TRBD1	-	TRBV5-1	TRBJ2-3
TGCGCCAGCAGCCCAGGTCCAGGGGACTATGGCTACACCTTC	CASSPGPGDYGYTF	14	-	-	TRBV5-1	TRBJ1-2
TGTGCCAGCACATTACAGGGGGCAAACACTGAAGCTTTCTTT	CASTLQGANTEAFF	14	TRBD1	-	TRBV2	TRBJ1-1
TGTGCCAGCAGCTTAGCGTTTGCTGGGGCCAACGTCCTGACTTTC	CASSLAFAGANVLTF	15	-	-	TRBV11-3	TRBJ2-6
TGTGCCAGCAGCTTAGAAGCTTCCGGGAAAGCTTTCTTT	CASSLEASGKAFF	13	-	-	TRBV7-6	TRBJ1-1
TGTGCCACCAGCAGAGACAGGTCTGGGGCCAACGTCCTGACTTTC	CATSRDRSGANVLTF	15	-	many	TRBV15	TRBJ2-6
TGCGCCAGCAGCCAAGCACAGGGGGCTCTGAATGAGCAGTTCTTC	CASSQAQGALNEQFF	15	TRBD1	-	TRBV4-1	TRBJ2-1
TGCGCCAGCAGCTTGGGGACAGAGAGCAATCAGCCCCAGCATTTT	CASSLGTESNQPQHF	15	-	-	TRBV5-1	TRBJ1-5
TGCGCCAGCAGCTTAAATCAACAGGGTCGGGGAGCTTTCTTT	CASSLNQQGRGAFF	14	-	-	TRBV5-1	TRBJ1-1
TGTGCCAGCAGCTTAGGAGTGGGATTAGCGGGAGGGCGCGATACGCAGTATTTT	CASSLGVGLAGGRDTQYF	18	TRBD2	-	TRBV7-2	TRBJ2-3
TGTGCCAGCAGCACCACAGGGGCCGCTGAGCAGTTCTTC	CASSTTGAAEQFF	13	TRBD1	-	TRBV7-9	TRBJ2-1
TGCAGCGTGGCGGACAGGGAGGATCAGCCCCAGCATTTT	CSVADREDQPQHF	13	TRBD1	-	TRBV29-1	TRBJ1-5
TGTGCCAGTGGGACTAGAATAGACAATGAGCAGTTCTTC	CASGTRIDNEQFF	13	TRBD2	-	TRBV2	TRBJ2-1
TGTGCCAGCAGTCGTACAGGGTCAGGACCCTACAATGAGCAGTTCTTC	CASSRTGSGPYNEQFF	16	-	-	TRBV16	TRBJ2-1
TGTGCCAGCAGTTACGGTTTGACAGGGGATGACACTGAAGCTTTCTTT	CASSYGLTGDDTEAFF	16	TRBD1	-	TRBV6-5	TRBJ1-1
TGCGCCAGCAGCCGGACCTACAGGATGGCGGACTATGGCTACACCTTC	CASSRTYRMADYGYTF	16	-	-	TRBV4-3	TRBJ1-2
TGTGCCAGTAGTATAACCCCAGGGACAGGTAATTCACCCCTCCACTTT	CASSITPGTGNSPLHF	16	TRBD1	-	TRBV19	TRBJ1-6
TGCAGCGTCGAAGTAGGGGACAGGGTAATCAATGAGCAGTTCTTC	CSVEVGDRVINEQFF	15	TRBD1	-	TRBV29-1	TRBJ2-1
TGTGCCAGCAGTGAAATGGGCAGGGATGTGGGAGGCTACACCTTC	CASSEMGRDVGGYTF	15	-	-	TRBV6-1	TRBJ1-2
TGTGCCTGGAGTTCAAACTCCTACGAGCAGTACTTC	CAWSSNSYEQYF	12	-	once	TRBV30	TRBJ2-7
TGTGCCAGCAGCTTAGACGGTGGTTACACTGAAGCTTTCTTT	CASSLDGGYTEAFF	14	-	few	TRBV7-2	TRBJ1-1
TGTGCCAGCAGCTTTCATGAGACAGGAACCAAAGAGACCCAGTACTTC	CASSFHETGTKETQYF	16	-	once	TRBV7-6	TRBJ2-5
TGCAGTGCTAGGATAGACTACGAGCAGTACTTC	CSARIDYEQYF	11	-	-	TRBV20-1	TRBJ2-7
TGTGCCAGCAGCTTAGTGGGAGGGGTGGGCACTGAAGCTTTCTTT	CASSLVGGVGTEAFF	15	-	-	TRBV7-9	TRBJ1-1
TGTGCCAGTAGTATAGATCAGGGGGGAAGAGTGGAACTGTTTTTT	CASSIDQGGRVELFF	15	TRBD1	-	TRBV19	TRBJ1-4